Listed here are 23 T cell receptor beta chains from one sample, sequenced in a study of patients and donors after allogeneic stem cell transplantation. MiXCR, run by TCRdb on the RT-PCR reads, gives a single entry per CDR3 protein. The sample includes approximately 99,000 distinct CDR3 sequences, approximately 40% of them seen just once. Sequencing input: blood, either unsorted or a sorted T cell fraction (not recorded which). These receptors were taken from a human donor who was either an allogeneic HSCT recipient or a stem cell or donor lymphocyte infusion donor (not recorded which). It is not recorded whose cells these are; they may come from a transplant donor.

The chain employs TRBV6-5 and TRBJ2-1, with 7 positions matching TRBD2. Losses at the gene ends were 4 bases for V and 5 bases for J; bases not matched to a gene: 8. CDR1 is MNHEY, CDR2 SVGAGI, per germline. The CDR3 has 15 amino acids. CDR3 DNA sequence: TGTGCCAGCAGTTTGATGCGGCTAGCGGACAATGAGCAGTTCTTC. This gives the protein CASSLMRLADNEQFF.

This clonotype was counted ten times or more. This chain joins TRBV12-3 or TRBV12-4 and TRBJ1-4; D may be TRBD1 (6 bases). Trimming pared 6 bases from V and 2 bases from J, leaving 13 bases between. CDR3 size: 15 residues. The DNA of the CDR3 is TGTGCCAGCAGACCCTCGGGGGCCACTAATGAAAAACTGTTTTTT. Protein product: CASRPSGATNEKLFF.

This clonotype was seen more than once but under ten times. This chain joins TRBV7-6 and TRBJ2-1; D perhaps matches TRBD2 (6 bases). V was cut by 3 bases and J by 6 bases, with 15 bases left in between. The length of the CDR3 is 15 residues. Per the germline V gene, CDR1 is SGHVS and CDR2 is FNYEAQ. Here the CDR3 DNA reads TGTGCCAGCAGCTTCGCTCCGGGACTCAGCAATGAGCAGTTCTTC. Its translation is CASSFAPGLSNEQFF. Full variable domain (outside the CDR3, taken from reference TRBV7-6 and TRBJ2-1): GAGVSQSPRYKVTKRGQDVALRCDPISGHVSLYWYRQALGQGPEFLTYFNYEAQQDKSGLPNDRFSAERPEGSISTLTIQRTEQRDSAMYRCASSFAPGLSNEQFFGPGTRLTVL.

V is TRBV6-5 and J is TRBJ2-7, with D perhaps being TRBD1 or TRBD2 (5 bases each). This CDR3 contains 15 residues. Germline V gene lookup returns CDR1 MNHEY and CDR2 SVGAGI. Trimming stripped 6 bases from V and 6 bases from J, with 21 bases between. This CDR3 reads CASSPQGAVTGEQYF. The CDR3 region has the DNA TGTGCCAGCAGCCCCCAGGGAGCCGTCACGGGCGAGCAGTACTTC.

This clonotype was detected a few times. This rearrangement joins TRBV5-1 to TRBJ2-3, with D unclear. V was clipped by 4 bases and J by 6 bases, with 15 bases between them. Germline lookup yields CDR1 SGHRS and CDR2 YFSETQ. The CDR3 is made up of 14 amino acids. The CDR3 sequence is CASSHLRLRDTQYF. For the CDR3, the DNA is TGCGCCAGCAGCCACCTCCGTCTGCGGGATACGCAGTATTTT.

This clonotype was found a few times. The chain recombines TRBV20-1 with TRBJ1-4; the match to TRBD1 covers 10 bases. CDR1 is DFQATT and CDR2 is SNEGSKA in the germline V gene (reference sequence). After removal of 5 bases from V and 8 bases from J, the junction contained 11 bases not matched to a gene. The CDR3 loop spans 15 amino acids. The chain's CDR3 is CSAPGTGAVWEKLFF. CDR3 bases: TGCAGTGCTCCCGGGACAGGGGCGGTATGGGAAAAACTGTTTTTT.

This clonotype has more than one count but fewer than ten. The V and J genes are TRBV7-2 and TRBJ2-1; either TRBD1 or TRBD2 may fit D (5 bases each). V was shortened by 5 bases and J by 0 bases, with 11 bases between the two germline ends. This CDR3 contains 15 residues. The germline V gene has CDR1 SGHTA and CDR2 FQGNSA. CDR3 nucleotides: TGTGCCAGCAGCCGGGACGGCAGCTCCTACAATGAGCAGTTCTTC. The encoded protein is CASSRDGSSYNEQFF.

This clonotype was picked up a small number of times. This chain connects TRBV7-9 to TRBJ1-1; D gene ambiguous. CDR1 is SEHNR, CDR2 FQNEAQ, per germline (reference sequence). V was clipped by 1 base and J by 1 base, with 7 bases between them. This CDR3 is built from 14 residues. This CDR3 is CASSLVWKNTEAFF. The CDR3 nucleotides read TGTGCCAGCAGCTTAGTTTGGAAGAACACTGAAGCTTTCTTT.

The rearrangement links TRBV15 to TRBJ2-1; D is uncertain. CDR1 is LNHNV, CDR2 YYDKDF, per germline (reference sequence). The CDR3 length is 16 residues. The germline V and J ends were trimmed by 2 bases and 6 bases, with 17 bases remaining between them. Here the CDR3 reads CATSRSSVYRPNEQFF. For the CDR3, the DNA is TGTGCCACCAGCAGATCCTCAGTATATCGGCCCAATGAGCAGTTCTTC. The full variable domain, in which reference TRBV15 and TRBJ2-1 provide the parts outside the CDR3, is DAMVIQNPRYQVTQFGKPVTLSCSQTLNHNVMYWYQQKSSQAPKLLFHYYDKDFNNEADTPDNFQSRRPNTSFCFLDIRSPGLGDTAMYLCATSRSSVYRPNEQFFGPGTRLTVL.

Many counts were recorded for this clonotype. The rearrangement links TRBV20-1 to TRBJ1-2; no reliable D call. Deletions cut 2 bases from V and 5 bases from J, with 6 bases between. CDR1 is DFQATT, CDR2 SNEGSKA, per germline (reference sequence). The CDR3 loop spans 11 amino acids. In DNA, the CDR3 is TGCAGTGCTAGATCGGGTTATGGCTACACCTTC. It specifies CSARSGYGYTF.

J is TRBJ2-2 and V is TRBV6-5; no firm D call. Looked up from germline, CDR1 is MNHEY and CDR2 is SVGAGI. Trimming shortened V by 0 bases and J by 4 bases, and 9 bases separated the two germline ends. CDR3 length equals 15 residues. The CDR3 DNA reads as TGTGCCAGCAGTTACTCCCAGCTAATCACCGGGGAGCTGTTTTTT. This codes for CASSYSQLITGELFF.

Here the CDR3 reads CASSLARHYNEQFF. CDR3 sequence (DNA): TGTGCCAGCAGCTTAGCGCGCCATTACAATGAGCAGTTCTTC. The chain employs TRBV11-2 and TRBJ2-1; D remains ambiguous. CDR3 length: 14 residues. CDR1 and CDR2 from the germline V gene are SGHAT and FQNNGV. V lost 1 base and J 4 bases, leaving 8 bases between the germline ends.

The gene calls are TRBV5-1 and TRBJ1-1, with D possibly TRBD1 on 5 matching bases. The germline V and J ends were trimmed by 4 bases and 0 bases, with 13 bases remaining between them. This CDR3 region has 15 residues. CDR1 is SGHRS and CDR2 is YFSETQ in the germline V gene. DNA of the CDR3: TGCGCCAGCAGCCTCGACAGCCTTTTGAACACTGAAGCTTTCTTT. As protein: CASSLDSLLNTEAFF.

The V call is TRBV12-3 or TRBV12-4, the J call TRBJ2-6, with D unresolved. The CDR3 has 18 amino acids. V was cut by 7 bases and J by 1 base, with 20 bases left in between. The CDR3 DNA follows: TGTGCCAGCACCTTAGGAAGCCAAGTGATTTCTGGGGCCAACGTCCTGACTTTC. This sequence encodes CASTLGSQVISGANVLTF.

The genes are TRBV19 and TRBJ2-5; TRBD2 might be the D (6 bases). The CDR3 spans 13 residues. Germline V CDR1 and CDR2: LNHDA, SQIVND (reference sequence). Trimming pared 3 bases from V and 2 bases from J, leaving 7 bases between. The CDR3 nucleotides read TGTGCCAGTAGTATGGGGGGACAAGAGACCCAGTACTTC. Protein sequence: CASSMGGQETQYF.

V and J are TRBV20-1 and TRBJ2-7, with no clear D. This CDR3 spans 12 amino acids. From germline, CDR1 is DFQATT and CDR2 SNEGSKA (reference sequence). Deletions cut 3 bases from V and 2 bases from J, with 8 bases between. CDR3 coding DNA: TGCAGTGCTAGCCCTAGACCCTACGAGCAGTACTTC. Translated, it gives CSASPRPYEQYF.

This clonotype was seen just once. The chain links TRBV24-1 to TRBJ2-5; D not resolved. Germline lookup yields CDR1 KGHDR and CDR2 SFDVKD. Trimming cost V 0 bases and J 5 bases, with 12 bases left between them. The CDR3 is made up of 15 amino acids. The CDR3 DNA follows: TGTGCCACCAGTGATTTGATGGTTCCCAATGAGACCCAGTACTTC. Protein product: CATSDLMVPNETQYF.

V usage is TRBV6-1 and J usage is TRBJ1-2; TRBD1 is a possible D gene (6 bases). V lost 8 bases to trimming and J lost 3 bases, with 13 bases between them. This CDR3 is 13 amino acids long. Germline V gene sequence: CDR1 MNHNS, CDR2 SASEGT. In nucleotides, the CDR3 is TGTGCCAGCCACAGGGAGGTGGACTATGGCTACACCTTC. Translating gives CASHREVDYGYTF.

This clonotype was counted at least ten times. CDR3 sequence (DNA): TGTGCCAGCAGCCACAGAAGAAACACTGAAGCTTTCTTT. Translation: CASSHRRNTEAFF. V and J are TRBV3-1 and TRBJ1-1; D unclear. This CDR3 has 13 residues. V was pared by 3 bases and J by 2 bases, with 7 bases between. The V gene's germline CDR1 is LGHDT and CDR2 YNNKEL (reference sequence).

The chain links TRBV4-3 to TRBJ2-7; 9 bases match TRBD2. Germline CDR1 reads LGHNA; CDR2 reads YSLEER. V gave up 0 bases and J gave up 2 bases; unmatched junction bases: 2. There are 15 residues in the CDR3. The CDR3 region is CASSQDRLAAYEQYF. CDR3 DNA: TGCGCCAGCAGCCAAGACAGACTAGCGGCCTACGAGCAGTACTTC.

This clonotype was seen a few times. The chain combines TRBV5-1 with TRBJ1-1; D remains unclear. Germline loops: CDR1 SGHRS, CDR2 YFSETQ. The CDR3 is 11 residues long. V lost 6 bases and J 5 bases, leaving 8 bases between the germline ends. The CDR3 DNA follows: TGCGCCAGCAACTCGGGTACTGAAGCTTTCTTT. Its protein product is CASNSGTEAFF.

As DNA, the CDR3 is TGTGCCAGCAGCTCCCCCGGGCACAATGCCCCTGATGAAAAACTGTTTTTT. Its translation is CASSSPGHNAPDEKLFF. The V and J genes are TRBV7-6 and TRBJ1-4; D is ambiguous. This CDR3 spans 17 amino acids. Germline V CDR1 and CDR2: SGHVS, FNYEAQ. V was clipped by 4 bases and J by 6 bases, with 21 bases between them.

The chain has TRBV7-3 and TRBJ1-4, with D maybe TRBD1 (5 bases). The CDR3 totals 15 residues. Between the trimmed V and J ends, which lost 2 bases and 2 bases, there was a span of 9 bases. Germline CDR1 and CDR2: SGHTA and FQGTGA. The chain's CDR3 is CASSLSGGTNEKLFF. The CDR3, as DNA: TGTGCCAGCAGCTTATCTGGGGGGACTAATGAAAAACTGTTTTTT.